The next 4 T cell receptor beta chains were all read from a single sample in a study of molecular identifiers for immune sequencing clone quantification. TCRdb processed the PCR reads anew with MiXCR; each CDR3 protein has one entry. The sample yields roughly 50,000 distinct CDR3 sequences, approximately 40% seen once. Specimen: naive CD8+ T cells from blood, with Jurkat cell RNA spiked in. Subset denoted: FACS-sorted CD8+CD4-CCR7+CD45RA+ naive T cells. These receptors were collected from a human donor in good health. Some libraries in this study had Jurkat cell RNA spiked in.

Regarding this clonotype: A read error may explain this, as a much larger clone is one base away. This chain uses TRBV4-1 with TRBJ2-3; D possibly matches TRBD1 or TRBD2 (5 bases each). In germline, CDR1 is MGHRA, CDR2 YSYEKL. This CDR3 spans 13 amino acids. CDR3 bases: TGCGCCAGCGGCCAGGAAGCCCGGGACCCCTCCTTTTTT. It is translated as CASGQEARDPSFF.

This clonotype came up many times. The gene calls are TRBV6-1 and TRBJ1-5; tentative D call: TRBD1 (5 bases). The CDR3 consists of 15 residues. V dropped 6 bases and J dropped 4 bases, with 16 bases sitting between them. Germline CDR1 and CDR2: MNHNS and SASEGT. The CDR3 reads CASRTGTSLNQPQHF. The DNA of the CDR3 is TGTGCCAGCAGAACCGGGACCTCGCTAAATCAGCCCCAGCATTTT.

The genes are TRBV5-1 and TRBJ1-1; D might be TRBD1 (6 bases). Trimming took 2 bases from V and 5 from J, leaving 10 bases between them. The CDR3 sequence is 13 residues long. Germline CDR1 and CDR2: SGHRS and YFSETQ. DNA for the CDR3: TGCGCCAGCAGCTTAGGGGGAAGAACTGAAGCTTTCTTT. It encodes CASSLGGRTEAFF.

This clonotype was detected a few times. V usage is TRBV6-5 and J usage is TRBJ2-5, with a tentative D call TRBD1 (7 bases). This CDR3 has 18 residues. With 10 bases removed from V and 2 bases from J, the gap between germline ends came to 29 bases. Germline values: CDR1 MNHEY, CDR2 SVGAGI. Here the CDR3 reads CATAGSYLSGTEQETQYF. As DNA, the CDR3 is TGTGCCACCGCGGGGTCCTATTTGTCCGGGACAGAACAAGAGACCCAGTACTTC.